What follows are 2 T cell receptor beta chains derived from one specimen sequenced in a study of T cell repertoires in cytomegalovirus infection. Via MiXCR, TCRdb re-called the reads, giving one row per CDR3 protein. The sample has some 240,000 distinct CDR3 sequences, approximately 17% seen once. The source material was CD8+ T cells from PBMCs. The receptors originated from a human donor in good health (CMV status not recorded). Some clones in this sample may be carry-over from other donors' samples.

This clonotype has at least ten counts. This sequence joins TRBV7-9 and TRBJ1-1; D not certain. The CDR3 is made up of 12 amino acids. The germline V and J ends were trimmed by 6 bases and 6 bases, with 11 bases remaining between them. In germline, CDR1 is SEHNR, CDR2 FQNEAQ (reference sequence). The CDR3 loop reads CASSSDSPEAFF. Written as DNA, the CDR3 is TGTGCCAGCAGTTCGGATTCCCCTGAAGCTTTCTTT.

This clonotype occurred many times. The rearrangement uses TRBV6-2 or TRBV6-3 and TRBJ2-7; 7 positions match TRBD2. This CDR3 is built from 13 residues. Per the germline V gene, CDR1 is MNHEY and CDR2 is SVGEGT. V dropped 4 bases and J dropped 5; count of bases not matched to a gene: 5. Here the CDR3 DNA reads TGTGCCAGCAGTTTGACTAGCCTCCACGAGCAGTACTTC. It translates to CASSLTSLHEQYF.